The 32 T cell receptor beta chains below come from one sample, sequenced in a study of blood T cell repertoires in COVID-19. Assay used: immunoSEQ multiplex PCR; TCRdb lists only in-frame clones, some missing. The repertoire holds some 410,000 clones, 88% seen once, with approximately 1% in the top ten. The sample taken for sequencing was PBMCs or T cells enriched from blood (not recorded which). The receptors here all came from a woman in her 30s with acute COVID-19.

This sequence joins TRBV24-1 and TRBJ1-2; 7 nucleotides align to TRBD1. Trimming cost V 6 bases and J 4 bases; bases outside gene matches: 4. The CDR3 spans 13 residues. In germline, CDR1 is KGHDR, CDR2 SFDVKD. CDR3 bases: TGTGCCACCAGTACCGGGACAGCCTATGGCTACACCTTC. This sequence encodes CATSTGTAYGYTF.

The chain recombines TRBV19 with TRBJ2-3, with D unclear. Trimming cost V 1 base and J 7 bases, with 9 bases left between them. This CDR3 spans 13 amino acids. The germline CDR1 and CDR2 sequences are LNHDA and SQIVND (reference sequence). DNA for the CDR3: TGTGCCAGTAGTATAGGGGCTCGGAATACGCAGTATTTT. Translating it yields CASSIGARNTQYF. The full variable domain, rest sourced from reference TRBV19 and TRBJ2-3, is DGGITQSPKYLFRKEGQNVTLSCEQNLNHDAMYWYRQDPGQGLRLIYYSQIVNDFQKGDIAEGYSVSREKKESFPLTVTSAQKNPTAFYLCASSIGARNTQYFGPGTRLTVL.

The V gene is TRBV29-1, the J gene TRBJ1-2; D gene uncertain. This CDR3 is 14 amino acids long. V dropped 4 bases and J dropped 7 bases, with 19 bases sitting between them. Germline V lookup: CDR1 SQVTM, CDR2 ANQGSEA. The CDR3 DNA reads TGCAGCGTTGGTTCTCGTGGGGAGGGATTTGGCTACACCTTC. Protein sequence: CSVGSRGEGFGYTF.

The V and J genes are TRBV5-1 and TRBJ1-2; D is ambiguous. The germline V and J ends were trimmed by 5 bases and 5 bases, with 10 bases remaining between them. Germline CDR1 is SGHRS and CDR2 is YFSETQ. This CDR3 has 12 amino acids. CDR3 in amino acids: CASSHPGYGYTF. In DNA, the CDR3 is TGCGCCAGCAGTCATCCGGGTTATGGCTACACCTTC.

The V gene is TRBV24-1, the J gene TRBJ2-1; 7 bases align to TRBD2. The CDR3 is 17 amino acids. Germline CDR1 reads KGHDR; CDR2 reads SFDVKD. V lost 0 bases, J lost 8 bases, and 12 bases stayed unmatched. The CDR3 region has the DNA TGTGCCACCAGTGATTTGCTCCCGGGGCCGGGGAGGGATGAGCAGTTCTTC. Translation: CATSDLLPGPGRDEQFF.

The chain employs TRBV27 and TRBJ2-7; D gene uncertain. This CDR3 region has 13 residues. Germline V gives CDR1 MNHEY, CDR2 SMNVEV (reference sequence). V gave up 3 bases and J gave up 1 base, with 7 bases separating them. The CDR3 here is CASSLRPSYEQYF. The CDR3 bases are TGTGCCAGCAGTTTGCGGCCGTCCTACGAGCAGTACTTC.

In this sample, this clone turned up a few times. The chain is built from TRBV5-1 and TRBJ2-5, with 11 bases fitting TRBD2. V dropped 4 bases and J dropped 5; count of bases not matched to a gene: 10. CDR1 SGHRS and CDR2 YFSETQ come from the germline V gene. This CDR3 region has 16 residues. The CDR3 bases are TGCGCCAGCAGCGTTAGCGGGGGGGACTTATGGGAGACCCAGTACTTC. It is translated as CASSVSGGDLWETQYF.

This sequence joins TRBV3-1 (or the pseudogene TRBV3-2) and TRBJ2-2; the match to TRBD1 covers 12 bases. Germline V gene data show CDR1 as LGHDT and CDR2 as YNNKEL (reference sequence). This CDR3 spans 17 amino acids. The V and J ends lost 4 bases and 4 bases, in that order; junction bases with no gene match: 7. CDR3 sequence reads: CASSRVPGQGATGELFF. CDR3 sequence (DNA): TGTGCCAGCAGCCGGGTACCGGGACAGGGGGCCACCGGGGAGCTGTTTTTT.

This clone was detected only once. V is TRBV5-1 and J is TRBJ1-1, with 9 bases fitting TRBD1. The CDR3 has 14 residues. V lost 5 bases to trimming and J lost 1 base; unmatched junction nucleotides: 3. Per germline, CDR1 SGHRS and CDR2 YFSETQ. The CDR3 region has the DNA TGCGCCAGCAGTAGGGGACAGGGGAACACTGAAGCTTTCTTT. Protein: CASSRGQGNTEAFF.

The chain combines TRBV7-3 with TRBJ1-6; 7 positions agree with TRBD1. The CDR3 contains 15 residues. Germline CDR1 and CDR2: SGHTA and FQGTGA. V was clipped by 5 bases and J by 7 bases; unmatched bases: 8. For the CDR3, the DNA is TGTGCCAGCAGCCGGGGGACAGTCGCAAATTCACCCCTCCACTTT. It is translated as CASSRGTVANSPLHF. Variable domain in full (rest from reference TRBV7-3 and TRBJ1-6): GAGVSQTPSNKVTEKGKYVELRCDPISGHTALYWYRQSLGQGPEFLIYFQGTGAADDSGLPNDRFFAVRPEGSVSTLKIQRTERGDSAVYLCASSRGTVANSPLHFGNGTRLTVT.

The chain recombines TRBV25-1 with TRBJ1-5, with D possibly matching TRBD1 (5 bases). Trimming left V 1 base short and J 2 bases short, with 6 bases between. The germline gives CDR1 MGHDK, CDR2 SYGVNS. The CDR3 consists of 14 residues. The CDR3 nucleotides read TGTGCCAGCAGTGAATGGGGGGGCAATCAGCCCCAGCATTTT. Protein: CASSEWGGNQPQHF.

Many counts were recorded for this clone. The rearrangement uses TRBV5-1 and TRBJ2-1; 8 bases agree with TRBD1. CDR1 is SGHRS, CDR2 YFSETQ, per germline. The junction had 11 bases not matched to a gene; V was cut back by 4 bases and J by 8 bases. This CDR3 contains 15 residues. The DNA for the CDR3 is TGCGCCAGCAGCGCCACAGGACAGGGAAGCGATGAGCAGTTCTTC. The encoded protein is CASSATGQGSDEQFF.

The chain recombines TRBV27 with TRBJ1-6, with 8 bases aligning to TRBD1. After removal of 5 bases from V and 2 bases from J, the junction contained 5 bases not matched to a gene. The CDR3 is made up of 16 amino acids. The germline CDR1 and CDR2 sequences are MNHEY and SMNVEV (reference sequence). The CDR3 reads CASSPQQGAYNSPLHF. Written as DNA, the CDR3 is TGTGCCAGCAGTCCGCAACAGGGGGCCTATAATTCACCCCTCCACTTT.

V is TRBV7-9 and J is TRBJ1-6, with D unresolved. Germline lookup yields CDR1 SEHNR and CDR2 FQNEAQ (reference sequence). V was cut by 4 bases and J by 2 bases, with 9 bases left in between. This CDR3 is built from 15 residues. The CDR3 sequence is CASSSEVAYNSPLHF. Written as DNA, the CDR3 is TGTGCCAGCAGCTCCGAGGTGGCCTATAATTCACCCCTCCACTTT. The complete variable domain, with remaining parts taken from reference TRBV7-9 and TRBJ1-6, reads DTGVSQNPRHKITKRGQNVTFRCDPISEHNRLYWYRQTLGQGPEFLTYFQNEAQLEKSRLLSDRFSAERPKGSFSTLEIQRTEQGDSAMYLCASSSEVAYNSPLHFGNGTRLTVT.

V is TRBV5-6 and J is TRBJ2-3; 11 bases map to TRBD2. CDR1 is SGHDT, CDR2 YYEEEE, per germline. V lost 0 bases, J lost 6 bases, and 12 bases stayed unmatched. The CDR3 is made up of 18 amino acids. CDR3 amino acids: CASSLVEGTSGTEDTQYF. CDR3 nucleotides: TGTGCCAGCAGCTTGGTAGAGGGGACTAGCGGTACTGAGGATACGCAGTATTTT.

The chain joins TRBV7-8 to TRBJ1-2; possible D gene TRBD1, 6 bases. Trimming cost V 5 bases and J 2 bases, with 15 bases left between them. Germline V gives CDR1 SGHVS, CDR2 FQNEAQ. This CDR3 has 15 amino acids. CDR3 nucleotide sequence: TGTGCCAGCAGCGGTCGGTACAGGGAAAACTATGGCTACACCTTC. Amino acid sequence: CASSGRYRENYGYTF. The whole variable domain, filled in from reference TRBV7-8 and TRBJ1-2, reads GAGVSQSPRYKVAKRGQDVALRCDPISGHVSLFWYQQALGQGPEFLTYFQNEAQLDKSGLPSDRFFAERPEGSVSTLKIQRTQQEDSAVYLCASSGRYRENYGYTFGSGTRLTVV.

The chain carries TRBV10-2 and TRBJ2-1, with 7 bases identical to TRBD1. The trim removed 8 bases at V and 7 bases at J, leaving 11 bases unmatched. The CDR3 totals 14 residues. Germline V CDR1 and CDR2: WSHSY, SAAADI. The CDR3 region has the DNA TGCGCCAGCGAGCGTGACAGGGATTGGAATGAGCAGTTCTTC. Protein: CASERDRDWNEQFF.

The rearrangement links TRBV28 to TRBJ2-2; TRBD2 matches 9 bases. The CDR3 totals 17 residues. From germline, CDR1 is MDHEN and CDR2 SYDVKM. V lost 3 bases, J lost 6 bases, and 11 bases stayed unmatched. The CDR3 is CASSFGPWRGGPGELFF. As DNA, the CDR3 is TGTGCCAGCAGTTTTGGCCCCTGGCGGGGGGGACCCGGGGAGCTGTTTTTT.

Points on this clone: The same CDR3 arises from other DNA sequences in this sample as well. The chain carries TRBV5-1 and TRBJ2-7, with 9 bases aligning to TRBD1. CDR3 size: 15 residues. Trimming removed 0 bases from V and 3 bases from J; junction bases left unmatched: 4. The germline V gene has CDR1 SGHRS and CDR2 YFSETQ. The CDR3 sequence is CASSLAGQGIYEQYF. CDR3 nucleotide sequence: TGCGCCAGCAGCTTGGCGGGACAGGGAATCTACGAGCAGTACTTC.

The count of this clone is one. V gene TRBV11-3 combines with J gene TRBJ1-3, with 9 positions matching TRBD1. CDR1 is SGHNT and CDR2 is YENEEA in the germline V gene. This CDR3 has 15 amino acids. Losses at the gene ends were 4 bases for V and 0 bases for J; bases not matched to a gene: 1. In nucleotides, the CDR3 is TGTGCCAGCAGCTCGGGACAGGGCTCTGGAAACACCATATATTTT. Its translation is CASSSGQGSGNTIYF. The variable domain in full, with the rest retrieved from reference TRBV11-3 and TRBJ1-3, is EAGVVQSPRYKIIEKKQPVAFWCNPISGHNTLYWYLQNLGQGPELLIRYENEEAVDDSQLPKDRFSAERLKGVDSTLKIQPAELGDSAVYLCASSSGQGSGNTIYFGEGSWLTVV.

This clone was seen once. The rearrangement links TRBV19 to TRBJ1-1, with D possibly TRBD1 on 6 matching bases. The CDR3 covers 14 residues. Germline loops: CDR1 LNHDA, CDR2 SQIVND (reference sequence). V lost 7 bases, J lost 1 base, and 13 bases lay in between. CDR3 bases: TGTGCCAGTAAATTCCAGGGGAAGAACACTGAAGCTTTCTTT. This sequence encodes CASKFQGKNTEAFF.

V gene TRBV7-2 combines with J gene TRBJ2-5; 9 positions agree with TRBD2. The ends lost 5 bases at V and 4 bases at J; junction bases unmatched: 5. There are 14 residues in the CDR3. Germline-derived CDR1 and CDR2 are SGHTA and FQGNSA. CDR3 loop: CASSLGLARETQYF. CDR3 DNA: TGTGCCAGCAGCCTCGGACTAGCGCGAGAGACCCAGTACTTC.

On this clone: At one boundary the junction diverges from the germline segment, which might be a read error. The chain recombines TRBV20-1 with TRBJ1-2; TRBD1 matches at 7 bases. The CDR3 contains 11 residues. CDR1 and CDR2 from the germline V gene are DFQATT and SNEGSKA (reference sequence). CDR3 nucleotides: TGCAGTGCTAGAGCGGGACAGAGCTCAGCCTTC. This sequence encodes CSARAGQSSAF.

The chain is built from TRBV24-1 and TRBJ1-2, with TRBD1 identical over 8 bases. CDR1 and CDR2 from the germline V gene are KGHDR and SFDVKD. The CDR3 spans 13 residues. The V segment lost 5 bases and the J segment 8 bases; nucleotides outside the gene matches: 6. CDR3 sequence reads: CATSAQTGAGYTF. Written as DNA, the CDR3 is TGTGCCACCAGTGCTCAGACAGGGGCCGGCTACACCTTC.

The rearrangement uses TRBV10-3 and TRBJ1-6; D gene uncertain. This CDR3 is built from 14 residues. V was cut by 3 bases and J by 4 bases, with 7 bases left in between. The V gene's germline CDR1 is ENHRY and CDR2 SYGVKD. CDR3 protein: CAISDAGYNSPLHF. In DNA, the CDR3 is TGTGCCATCAGTGACGCAGGATATAATTCACCCCTCCACTTT.

The count of this clone is one. The chain recombines TRBV9 with TRBJ2-6; weak D call: TRBD2 (5 bases). The V end was cut by 4 bases, the J end by 0 bases, with 11 bases between. The germline V gene has CDR1 SGDLS and CDR2 YYNGEE. CDR3 size: 16 residues. The CDR3 spells CASSPRASSGANVLTF. DNA of the CDR3: TGTGCCAGCAGCCCGAGGGCTTCCTCTGGGGCCAACGTCCTGACTTTC.

The chain employs TRBV11-3 and TRBJ1-1, with 11 nucleotides matching TRBD1. J gave up 2 bases and V 5 bases, and 13 bases lay outside the gene matches. From germline, CDR1 is SGHNT and CDR2 YENEEA. CDR3 size: 18 residues. The CDR3 bases are TGTGCCAGCAGCCAAATGGGACAGGGGGGTAAAGATAACACTGAAGCTTTCTTT. This gives the protein CASSQMGQGGKDNTEAFF.

The V call is TRBV27, the J call TRBJ2-2; TRBD1 matches at 10 bases. CDR3 length equals 14 residues. Germline assignment: CDR1 MNHEY and CDR2 SMNVEV (reference sequence). V lost 9 bases to trimming and J lost 6 bases; unmatched junction nucleotides: 7. The CDR3 sequence: CASTRDRGPGELFF. Here the CDR3 DNA reads TGTGCCAGTACCCGGGACAGGGGCCCCGGGGAGCTGTTTTTT.

The genes are TRBV2 and TRBJ2-1; weak D call: TRBD1 (6 bases). Germline lookup yields CDR1 SNHLY and CDR2 FYNNEI. Trimming took off 6 bases at V and 7 bases at J, with 7 bases between the two ends. The CDR3 totals 11 residues. The CDR3 region is CASSRGNEQFF. For the CDR3, the DNA is TGTGCCAGCAGCAGGGGAAATGAGCAGTTCTTC.

This clone was observed a few times. The same CDR3 arises from other DNA sequences in this sample as well. The CDR3 region has the DNA TGTGCCAGCAGTGGGCAGGTTAATGAAAAACTGTTTTTT. It yields the protein CASSGQVNEKLFF. The chain is built from TRBV2 and TRBJ1-4, with D uncertain. Germline CDR1 is SNHLY and CDR2 is FYNNEI. The CDR3 consists of 13 residues. With 4 bases removed from V and 4 bases from J, the gap between germline ends came to 7 bases.

The chain is built from TRBV7-9 and TRBJ2-6; TRBD2 matches at 9 bases. Germline loops: CDR1 SEHNR, CDR2 FQNEAQ (reference sequence). J gave up 3 bases and V 5 bases, and 11 bases lay outside the gene matches. This CDR3 has 18 residues. The CDR3 bases are TGTGCCAGCAGCCAGAGCGGGAGGCCCCCTTTTGGGGCCAACGTCCTGACTTTC. The encoded protein is CASSQSGRPPFGANVLTF.

The chain is built from TRBV29-1 and TRBJ1-2; 11 positions match TRBD1. Germline V lookup: CDR1 SQVTM, CDR2 ANQGSEA. The CDR3 extends over 14 amino acids. The V and J ends lost 4 bases and 7 bases, in that order; junction bases with no gene match: 8. The CDR3 reads CSVAPGQGAFGYTF. The DNA of the CDR3 is TGCAGCGTTGCCCCAGGACAGGGGGCTTTTGGCTACACCTTC.